This T cell receptor beta chain was captured in a study of OX40 agonist ivuxolimab in advanced cancers. About the study: Of the patients, three showed partial responses, one with hepatocellular carcinoma and two with cutaneous melanoma.

Remarks on this clone: No antigen is known for it.

The study, taken as a whole, reports: Researchers did not establish what antigens the expanded peripheral T cells target. Averaging showed that CD8+ T cells had more expanded clones than CD4+ did.

Repertoires were generated with immunoSEQ multiplex PCR, while TCRdb's copy carries only in-frame clones and drops some. The sample includes 95,000 or so clones, about 91% of them seen just once. A history of autoimmune disease or systemic immunosuppression excluded patients. The CDR3 contains 18 residues. From germline, CDR1 is WNHNN and CDR2 SYGVQD (reference sequence). The V and J ends lost 0 bases and 2 bases, in that order; junction bases with no gene match: 10. The chain couples TRBV10-1 to TRBJ1-5, with TRBD1 matching over 7 bases. The TCR comes from an adult with an advanced solid tumor such as melanoma, head and neck, liver or kidney cancer. The specimen was CD4+ or CD8+ T cells sorted from blood, collected in a trial of the OX40 agonist ivuxolimab. The chain's CDR3 is CASSESHRGILGNQPQHF. CDR3 sequence (DNA): TGCGCCAGCAGTGAGTCGCACAGGGGAATCTTAGGCAATCAGCCCCAGCATTTT.